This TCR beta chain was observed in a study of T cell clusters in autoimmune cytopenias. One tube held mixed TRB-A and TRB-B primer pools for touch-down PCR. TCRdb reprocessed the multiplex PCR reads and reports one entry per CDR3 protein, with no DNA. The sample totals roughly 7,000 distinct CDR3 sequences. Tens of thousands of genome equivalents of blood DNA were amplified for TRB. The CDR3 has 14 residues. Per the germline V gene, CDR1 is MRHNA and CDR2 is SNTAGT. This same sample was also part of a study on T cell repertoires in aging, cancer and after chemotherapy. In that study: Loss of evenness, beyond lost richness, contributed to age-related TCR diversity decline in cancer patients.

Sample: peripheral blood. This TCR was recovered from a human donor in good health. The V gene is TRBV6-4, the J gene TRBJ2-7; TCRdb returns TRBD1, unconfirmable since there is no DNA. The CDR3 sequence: CASSATGGPYEQYF.